Listed below are T cell receptor beta chains from one sample, sequenced in a study of Ad26.COV2.S vaccination and SARS-CoV-2 variants. Assay: immunoSEQ multiplex PCR; the TCRdb copy retains only in-frame clones and omits some. Of about 460,000 clones in the sample, nearly 90% were seen once. Sequencing used peripheral blood, obtained in a trial of Ad26.COV2.S vaccine versus placebo. These receptors all stem from a person aged 18 to 59 who received the Ad26.COV2.S COVID-19 vaccine or a placebo. CDR3s include the opening cysteine and the closing phenylalanine or tryptophan. D genes are given only for firm matches. Clone size is shown for a subset of rows, as once, few, many or a class of expanded clone.

size	D	J	V	DNA	CDR3
.	.	TRBJ1-3	TRBV9	TGTGCCAGCAGCGAGCTCTCCGGGGCGGGAAACACCATATATTTT	CASSELSGAGNTIYF
.	TRBD2	TRBJ2-3	TRBV27	TGTGCCAGCAGTCTTAGGCACAAAGGACTAGCGGGTCGCACAGATACGCAGTATTTT	CASSLRHKGLAGRTDTQYF
.	.	TRBJ2-1	TRBV7-9	TGTGCCAGCAGCCTCAGGGTACAGGGCGGTAATGAGCAGTTCTTC	CASSLRVQGGNEQFF
.	TRBD1	TRBJ2-1	TRBV28	TGTGCCAGCAGCCCGACAGGGGGCCCCTACAATGAGCAGTTCTTC	CASSPTGGPYNEQFF
.	.	TRBJ2-7	TRBV28	TGTGCCAGCAGTTACCCCCCCGGGGAGTACGAGCAGTACTTC	CASSYPPGEYEQYF
.	.	TRBJ2-7	TRBV7-9	TGTGCCAGCAGTTTAGGGTCAGCATCCTACGAGCAGTACTTC	CASSLGSASYEQYF
few	TRBD2	TRBJ2-7	TRBV5-1	TGCGCCAGCAGCTTGGGGTCTAGCGGGATCCAGGAAGCGTACGAGCAGTACTTC	CASSLGSSGIQEAYEQYF
.	.	TRBJ1-4	TRBV2	TGTGCCAGCAGTGGATTGTCCGACTTTGGGGAAAAACTGTTTTTT	CASSGLSDFGEKLFF
.	.	TRBJ2-5	TRBV9	TGTGCCAGCAGCGTATCGTCGGGTGAGGGGAGCCCCTGGGAGACCCAGTACTTC	CASSVSSGEGSPWETQYF
.	.	TRBJ2-7	TRBV11-2	TGTGCCAGCAGCTTAGACCGCTCGGTCGAGCAGTACTTC	CASSLDRSVEQYF
.	.	TRBJ2-1	TRBV6-2/TRBV6-3	TGTGCCAGCAACCCCAAAGTGGGGGCCCCCGAGAAAGTCAATGAGCAGTTCTTC	CASNPKVGAPEKVNEQFF
.	TRBD2	TRBJ2-7	TRBV29-1	TGCAGTGCAAAAAGGACTAGCGTCCTCCTTCGCTACGAGCAGTACTTC	CSAKRTSVLLRYEQYF
once	.	TRBJ1-2	TRBV5-1	TGCGCCAGCAGCTATAGTCCCGGGGGAGAGGGCTACACCTTC	CASSYSPGGEGYTF
.	TRBD1	TRBJ2-7	TRBV3-1/TRBV3-2	TGTGCCAGCAGCCAAAGGTTGGACAGGCCGAACTACGAGCAGTACTTC	CASSQRLDRPNYEQYF
.	TRBD1	TRBJ2-7	TRBV15	TGTGCCACCAGCTCGGACAGGGTTGGGTACGAGCAGTACTTC	CATSSDRVGYEQYF
once	.	TRBJ1-6	TRBV30	TGTGCCTGGCACAGAGTAGGGGCAGGATCACCCCTCCACTTT	CAWHRVGAGSPLHF
once	.	TRBJ2-3	TRBV27	TGTGCCAGCAGTTTAAGCACAGATACGCAGTATTTT	CASSLSTDTQYF
.	.	TRBJ1-2	TRBV5-4	TGTGCCAGCAGCTTGGAACAGAGAGGCTACACCTTC	CASSLEQRGYTF
.	.	TRBJ2-1	TRBV28	TGTGCCAGCGTTGATTACAATGAGCAGTTCTTC	CASVDYNEQFF
.	.	TRBJ2-2	TRBV6-6	TGTGCCAGCAGTTCCACCGGGGAGCTGTTTTTT	CASSSTGELFF
.	.	TRBJ2-5	TRBV3-1/TRBV3-2	TGTGCCAGCAGCCCCGATCTAGTCCCGGGGACCCAGTACTTC	CASSPDLVPGTQYF
many	.	TRBJ1-2	TRBV6-5	TGTGCCAGCAGCACGGGCCGTTATGGCTACACCTTC	CASSTGRYGYTF
.	.	TRBJ2-2	TRBV27	TGTGCCAGCAGTTCCATCTCCGGAAGTATCGGGGAGCTGTTTTTT	CASSSISGSIGELFF
.	.	TRBJ2-7	TRBV21-1	TGTGCCAGCCCGCGGGAGTCCTACGAGCAGTACTTC	CASPRESYEQYF
.	.	TRBJ2-7	TRBV25-1	TGTGCCAGCAGTGGTACTGCATACGAGCAGTACTTC	CASSGTAYEQYF
few	TRBD2	TRBJ2-2	TRBV7-3	TGTGCCAGCAGCTTAACCCGGACTAGCGGGGAGAGCAGCTCCGGGGAGCTGTTTTTT	CASSLTRTSGESSSGELFF
once	TRBD1	TRBJ2-2	TRBV5-1	TGCGCCAGCAGCATTATAGGGACAGGGAACACCGGGGAGCTGTTTTTT	CASSIIGTGNTGELFF
.	TRBD1	TRBJ2-3	TRBV18	TGTGCCAGCTCACCACCAGGGACAGGGGGCTCGGATACGCAGTATTTT	CASSPPGTGGSDTQYF
.	TRBD1	TRBJ1-1	TRBV28	TGTGCCAGCAGGCCGGGACAGGGGAACACTGAAGCTTTCTTT	CASRPGQGNTEAFF
.	TRBD1	TRBJ1-2	TRBV5-1	TGCGCCAGCAGCTCAACGACAGGGGGCTGGGGCTACACCTTC	CASSSTTGGWGYTF
.	TRBD1	TRBJ2-2	TRBV7-3	TGTGCCAGCAGCCCGGACAGGGTTCCCGGGGAGCTGTTTTTT	CASSPDRVPGELFF
.	.	TRBJ1-1	TRBV19	TGTGCCAGTAGTATAGATCTAAGGGGGAACACTGAAGCTTTCTTT	CASSIDLRGNTEAFF
.	.	TRBJ1-2	TRBV11-2	TGTGCCAGCAGCTTAGTACTAGGGGCGGAATATGGCTACACCTTC	CASSLVLGAEYGYTF
.	.	TRBJ1-6	TRBV5-1	TGCGCCAGTAGCGGTAGGAGCTCCTATAATTCACCCCTCCACTTT	CASSGRSSYNSPLHF
few	.	TRBJ2-3	TRBV19	TGTGCCAGTAGTTTAAGTTACACAGATACGCAGTATTTT	CASSLSYTDTQYF
.	TRBD1	TRBJ1-6	TRBV19	TGTGCCAGTAGTATGGACACAGGGGGAGATTCACCCCTCCACTTT	CASSMDTGGDSPLHF
.	TRBD1	TRBJ1-1	TRBV27	TGTGCCAGCACATCCGGACAGGGCGGCCACACTGAAGCTTTCTTT	CASTSGQGGHTEAFF
.	.	TRBJ2-1	TRBV19	TGTGCCAGTAGTACATATTCGGTCGGGGCAAGTGAGCAGTTCTTC	CASSTYSVGASEQFF
.	TRBD2	TRBJ2-3	TRBV4-3	TGCGCCAGCAGCCAAGGTTGGACATCTCGCGGGGGTACAGATACGCAGTATTTT	CASSQGWTSRGGTDTQYF
.	.	TRBJ2-1	TRBV4-1	TGCGCCAGCAGCCACCTCGGGGACAATGAGCAGTTCTTC	CASSHLGDNEQFF
.	.	TRBJ2-3	TRBV7-7	TGTGCTAGCAGCCACCTCATCACAGATACGCAGTATTTT	CASSHLITDTQYF
.	TRBD2	TRBJ2-1	TRBV11-3	TGTGCCAGCAGCTTCGGGCTTTCAGCGGGAAATCCCCATGAGCAGTTCTTC	CASSFGLSAGNPHEQFF
.	TRBD1	TRBJ1-2	TRBV6-6	TGTGCCAGCAGTTACGACAGGGGGCGCAACTATGGCTACACCTTC	CASSYDRGRNYGYTF
.	.	TRBJ1-5	TRBV23-1	TGCGCCAGCACGCAAGGGTATCGTGGCAATCAGCCCCAGCATTTT	CASTQGYRGNQPQHF
.	.	TRBJ1-1	TRBV30	TGTGCCTTCACAGACCTACGGGGGACTGAAGCTTTCTTT	CAFTDLRGTEAFF
.	TRBD2	TRBJ2-1	TRBV2	TGTGCCAGCCGGCTAGCGGGAGATGAGCAGTTCTTC	CASRLAGDEQFF
once	.	TRBJ1-2	TRBV29-1	TGCAGCGTAACAGGGAGGGGTGGCTACACCTTC	CSVTGRGGYTF
.	TRBD2	TRBJ2-5	TRBV7-2	TGTGCCAGCAGCTTGGGACTAGAGATAGAGACCCAGTACTTC	CASSLGLEIETQYF
.	.	TRBJ1-2	TRBV3-1/TRBV3-2	TGTGCCAGCAGCCAGACCAGGGGCTATGGCTACACCTTC	CASSQTRGYGYTF
.	TRBD2	TRBJ2-1	TRBV10-1	TGCGCCAGCAGTGAGATGCTAGCGGGAAACAATGAGCAGTTCTTC	CASSEMLAGNNEQFF
.	TRBD1	TRBJ1-2	TRBV5-4	TGTGCCAGCAGCTTGGAAAGGGCAGGGGGCGGCTACACCTTC	CASSLERAGGGYTF
.	.	TRBJ2-7	TRBV5-8	TGTGCCAGCAGCTTTGGTTGGGGGCTTCCCTACGAGCAGTACTTC	CASSFGWGLPYEQYF
once	.	TRBJ2-1	TRBV11-2	TGTGCCAGCAGCTCGTGGCCTAGTCCTTCCTCCTACAATGAGCAGTTCTTC	CASSSWPSPSSYNEQFF
.	TRBD2	TRBJ2-3	TRBV28	TGTGCCAGCAGCTCGGGGGGAGTGGTCACAGATACGCAGTATTTT	CASSSGGVVTDTQYF
once	.	TRBJ1-5	TRBV28	TGTGCCAGCACCTATGGGAATCAGCCCCAGCATTTT	CASTYGNQPQHF
.	TRBD1	TRBJ1-5	TRBV2	TGTGCCAGCAGTGGAACAGGGGGCAATCAGCCCCAGCATTTT	CASSGTGGNQPQHF
.	.	TRBJ1-3	TRBV6-1	TGTGCCAGCAGTGAATGGATTGGAAACACCATATATTTT	CASSEWIGNTIYF
once	.	TRBJ1-4	TRBV6-5	TGTGCCAGCAGTTACTCGTGGAGCAATGAAAAACTGTTTTTT	CASSYSWSNEKLFF
few	TRBD1	TRBJ1-1	TRBV19	TGTGCCAGTAGCGACAGGGCCCCCACTGAAGCTTTCTTT	CASSDRAPTEAFF
.	.	TRBJ2-3	TRBV6-5	TGTGCCAGCAGTTCCAACAGACAGACAGATACGCAGTATTTT	CASSSNRQTDTQYF